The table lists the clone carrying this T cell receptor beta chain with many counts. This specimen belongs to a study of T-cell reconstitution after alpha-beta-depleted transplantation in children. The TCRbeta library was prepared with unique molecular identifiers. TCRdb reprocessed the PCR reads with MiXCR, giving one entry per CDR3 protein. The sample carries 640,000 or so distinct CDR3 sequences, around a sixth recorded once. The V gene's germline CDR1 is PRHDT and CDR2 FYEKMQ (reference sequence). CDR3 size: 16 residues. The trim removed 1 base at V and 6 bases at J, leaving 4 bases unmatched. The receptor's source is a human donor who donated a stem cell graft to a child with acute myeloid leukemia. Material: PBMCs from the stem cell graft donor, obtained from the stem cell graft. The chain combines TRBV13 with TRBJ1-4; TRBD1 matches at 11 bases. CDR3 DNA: TGTGCCAGCAGCTTAGAAGGGACAGGGGGAGATGAAAAACTGTTTTTT. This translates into CASSLEGTGGDEKLFF.